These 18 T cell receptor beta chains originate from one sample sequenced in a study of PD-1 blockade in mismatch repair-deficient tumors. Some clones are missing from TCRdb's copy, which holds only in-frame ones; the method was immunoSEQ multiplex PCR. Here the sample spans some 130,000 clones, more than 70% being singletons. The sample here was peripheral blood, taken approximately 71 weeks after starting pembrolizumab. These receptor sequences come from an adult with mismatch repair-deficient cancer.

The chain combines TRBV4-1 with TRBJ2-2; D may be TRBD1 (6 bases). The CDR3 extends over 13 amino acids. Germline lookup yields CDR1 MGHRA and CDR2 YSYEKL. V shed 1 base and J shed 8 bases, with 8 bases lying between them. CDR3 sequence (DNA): TGCGCCAGCAGCCAAGTTCAGGGGGGGGAGCTGTTTTTT. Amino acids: CASSQVQGGELFF.

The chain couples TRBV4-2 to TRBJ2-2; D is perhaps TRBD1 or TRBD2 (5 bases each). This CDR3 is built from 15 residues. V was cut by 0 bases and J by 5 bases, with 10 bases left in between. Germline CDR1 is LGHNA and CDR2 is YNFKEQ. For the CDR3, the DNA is TGTGCCAGCAGCCAAGACGATTGGGGGACCGGGGAGCTGTTTTTT. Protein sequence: CASSQDDWGTGELFF.

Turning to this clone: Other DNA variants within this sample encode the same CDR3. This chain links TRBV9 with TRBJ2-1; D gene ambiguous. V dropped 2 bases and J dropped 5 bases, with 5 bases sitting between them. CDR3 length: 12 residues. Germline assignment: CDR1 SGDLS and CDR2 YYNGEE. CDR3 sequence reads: CASSVGDNEQFF. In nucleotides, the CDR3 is TGTGCCAGCAGCGTTGGGGACAATGAGCAGTTCTTC.

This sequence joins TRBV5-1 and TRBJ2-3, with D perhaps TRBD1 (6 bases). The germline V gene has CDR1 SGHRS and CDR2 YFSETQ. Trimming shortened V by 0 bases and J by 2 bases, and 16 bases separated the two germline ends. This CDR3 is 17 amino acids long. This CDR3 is CASSLGRGRGYTDTQYF. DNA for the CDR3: TGCGCCAGCAGCTTGGGACGCGGAAGGGGGTACACAGATACGCAGTATTTT.

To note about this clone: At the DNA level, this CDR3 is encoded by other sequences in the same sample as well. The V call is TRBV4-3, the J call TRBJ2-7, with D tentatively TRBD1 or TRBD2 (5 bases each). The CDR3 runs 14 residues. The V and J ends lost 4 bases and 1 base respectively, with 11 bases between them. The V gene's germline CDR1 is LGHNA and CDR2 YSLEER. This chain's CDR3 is CASSPGTGSYEQYF. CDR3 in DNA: TGCGCCAGCAGCCCAGGGACCGGGTCCTACGAGCAGTACTTC.

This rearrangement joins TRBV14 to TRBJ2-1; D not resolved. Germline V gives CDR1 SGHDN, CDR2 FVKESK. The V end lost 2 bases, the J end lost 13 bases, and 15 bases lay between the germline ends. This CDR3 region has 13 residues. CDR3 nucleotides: TGTGCCAGCAGCCAAAAAGAGGCCCGATCCCAGTTCTTC. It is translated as CASSQKEARSQFF.

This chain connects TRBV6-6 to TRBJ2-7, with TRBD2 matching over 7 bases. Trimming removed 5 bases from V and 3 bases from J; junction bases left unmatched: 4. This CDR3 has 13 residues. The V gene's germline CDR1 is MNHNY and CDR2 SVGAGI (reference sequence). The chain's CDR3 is CASSLRDYYEQYF. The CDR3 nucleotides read TGTGCCAGCAGTCTCCGGGACTACTACGAGCAGTACTTC.

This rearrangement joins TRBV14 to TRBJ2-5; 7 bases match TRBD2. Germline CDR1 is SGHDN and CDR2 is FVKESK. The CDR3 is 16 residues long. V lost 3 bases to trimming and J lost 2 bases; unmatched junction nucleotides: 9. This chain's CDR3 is CASSQTQRGLQETQYF. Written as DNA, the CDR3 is TGTGCCAGCAGCCAGACCCAGCGGGGATTACAAGAGACCCAGTACTTC.

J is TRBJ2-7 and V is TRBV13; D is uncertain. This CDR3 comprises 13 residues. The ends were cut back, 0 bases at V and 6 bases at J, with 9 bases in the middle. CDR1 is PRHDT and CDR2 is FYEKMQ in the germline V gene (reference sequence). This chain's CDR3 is CASSLGLGLEQYF. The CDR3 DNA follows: TGTGCCAGCAGCTTAGGCCTTGGGCTCGAGCAGTACTTC.

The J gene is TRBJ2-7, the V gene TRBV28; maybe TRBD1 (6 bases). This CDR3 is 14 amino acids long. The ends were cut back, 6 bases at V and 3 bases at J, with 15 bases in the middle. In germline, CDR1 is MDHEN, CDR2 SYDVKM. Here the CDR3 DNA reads TGTGCCAGCAGAGTTTTTGGACAGTACTACGAGCAGTACTTC. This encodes CASRVFGQYYEQYF.

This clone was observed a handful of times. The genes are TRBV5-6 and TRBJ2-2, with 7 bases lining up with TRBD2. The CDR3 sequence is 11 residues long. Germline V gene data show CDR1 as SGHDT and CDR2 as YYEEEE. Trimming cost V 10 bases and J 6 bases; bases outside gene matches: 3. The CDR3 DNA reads TGTGCCTATGCGGGAGCCGGGGAGCTGTTTTTT. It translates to CAYAGAGELFF.

The CDR3 reads CASSSSLSSYEQYF. CDR3 bases: TGTGCCAGCAGCTCTAGCCTGAGCTCCTACGAGCAGTACTTC. The V gene is TRBV7-9, the J gene TRBJ2-7; possibly TRBD2 for D (5 bases). CDR3 size: 14 residues. Germline loops: CDR1 SEHNR, CDR2 FQNEAQ (reference sequence). V lost 4 bases and J 0 bases, leaving 10 bases between the germline ends.

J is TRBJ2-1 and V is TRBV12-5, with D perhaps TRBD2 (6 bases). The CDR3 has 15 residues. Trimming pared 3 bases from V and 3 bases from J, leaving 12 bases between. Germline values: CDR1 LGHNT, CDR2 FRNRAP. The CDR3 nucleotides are TGTGCTAGTGGTTTTCCCCCGCGGGACTACAATGAGCAGTTCTTC. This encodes CASGFPPRDYNEQFF.

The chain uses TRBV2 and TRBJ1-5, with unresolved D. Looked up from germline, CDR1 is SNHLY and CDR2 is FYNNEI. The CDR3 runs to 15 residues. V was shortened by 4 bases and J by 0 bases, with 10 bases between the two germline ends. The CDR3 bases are TGTGCCAGCAGTGCCGGGGATTATAGCAATCAGCCCCAGCATTTT. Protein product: CASSAGDYSNQPQHF.

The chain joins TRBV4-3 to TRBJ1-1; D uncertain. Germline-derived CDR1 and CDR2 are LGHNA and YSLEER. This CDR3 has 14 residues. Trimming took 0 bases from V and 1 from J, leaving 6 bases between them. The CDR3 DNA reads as TGCGCCAGCAGCCAAGATTGGGAGAACACTGAAGCTTTCTTT. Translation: CASSQDWENTEAFF.

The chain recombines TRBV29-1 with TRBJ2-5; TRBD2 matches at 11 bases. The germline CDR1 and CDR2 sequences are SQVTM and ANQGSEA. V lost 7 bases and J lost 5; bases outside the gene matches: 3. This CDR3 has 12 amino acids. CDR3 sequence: CSALAGVETQYF. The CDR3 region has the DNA TGCAGCGCACTAGCGGGAGTGGAGACCCAGTACTTC.

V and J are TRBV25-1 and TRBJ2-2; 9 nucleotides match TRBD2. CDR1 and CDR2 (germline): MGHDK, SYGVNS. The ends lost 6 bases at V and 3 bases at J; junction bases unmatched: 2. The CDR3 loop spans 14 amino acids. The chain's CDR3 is CASRAGGYTGELFF. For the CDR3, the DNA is TGTGCCAGCAGGGCGGGAGGGTACACCGGGGAGCTGTTTTTT.

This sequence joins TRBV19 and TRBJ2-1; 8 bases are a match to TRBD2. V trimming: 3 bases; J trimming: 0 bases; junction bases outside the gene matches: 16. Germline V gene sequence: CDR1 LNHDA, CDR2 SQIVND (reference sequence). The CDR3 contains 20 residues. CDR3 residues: CASSIRNGTVAGNSYNEQFF. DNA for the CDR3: TGTGCCAGTAGTATTCGGAACGGAACGGTAGCGGGAAACTCCTACAATGAGCAGTTCTTC.